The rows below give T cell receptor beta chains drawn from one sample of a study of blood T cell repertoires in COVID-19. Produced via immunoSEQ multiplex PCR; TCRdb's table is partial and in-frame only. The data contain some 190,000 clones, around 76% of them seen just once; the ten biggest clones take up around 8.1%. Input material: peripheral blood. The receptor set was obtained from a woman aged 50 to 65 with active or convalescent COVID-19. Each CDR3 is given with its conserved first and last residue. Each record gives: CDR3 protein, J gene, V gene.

CDR3aa: CASSSPAGPNYGYTF
j_gene: TRBJ1-2
v_gene: TRBV28

CDR3aa: CASSSPGQGAYEQYF
j_gene: TRBJ2-7
v_gene: TRBV28

CDR3aa: CASSVGGGFVNEQFF
j_gene: TRBJ2-1
v_gene: TRBV2

CDR3aa: CASSEDRGQPQHF
j_gene: TRBJ1-5
v_gene: TRBV6-1

CDR3aa: CASGQWDRGGYTF
j_gene: TRBJ1-2
v_gene: TRBV19

CDR3aa: CASSSDRLNTEAFF
j_gene: TRBJ1-1
v_gene: TRBV5-1

CDR3aa: CSVGFRAELTDTQYF
j_gene: TRBJ2-3
v_gene: TRBV29-1

CDR3aa: CASSQGGGGTKNIQYF
j_gene: TRBJ2-4
v_gene: TRBV4-2

CDR3aa: CASNLAVNEQFF
j_gene: TRBJ2-1
v_gene: TRBV10-1

CDR3aa: CASSLTTNTGELFF
j_gene: TRBJ2-2
v_gene: TRBV18

CDR3aa: CSARVGDRGRRGYTF
j_gene: TRBJ1-2
v_gene: TRBV29-1

CDR3aa: CASSLQGASNEQFF
j_gene: TRBJ2-1
v_gene: TRBV6-5

CDR3aa: CSVEDRTGGGTDTQYF
j_gene: TRBJ2-3
v_gene: TRBV29-1

CDR3aa: CASSTRGAPYNEQFF
j_gene: TRBJ2-1
v_gene: TRBV5-1

CDR3aa: CASSLDGDSNGYTF
j_gene: TRBJ1-2
v_gene: TRBV5-8

CDR3aa: CSARDGNEQFF
j_gene: TRBJ2-1
v_gene: TRBV20-1

CDR3aa: CASSQLSGIKDEQFF
j_gene: TRBJ2-1
v_gene: TRBV16

CDR3aa: CATKGFKSRGQASTDTQYF
j_gene: TRBJ2-3
v_gene: TRBV28

CDR3aa: CASSSGLAGITEQFF
j_gene: TRBJ2-1
v_gene: TRBV2

CDR3aa: CASSMGAYNQPQHF
j_gene: TRBJ1-5
v_gene: TRBV19

CDR3aa: CASSLYRGVGSNQPQHF
j_gene: TRBJ1-5
v_gene: TRBV28

CDR3aa: CASSPPDTQYF
j_gene: TRBJ2-3
v_gene: TRBV3-1/TRBV3-2

CDR3aa: CASSVRTGGGSPLHF
j_gene: TRBJ1-6
v_gene: TRBV6-5

CDR3aa: CASSFGWLAGNTDTQYF
j_gene: TRBJ2-3
v_gene: TRBV5-1

CDR3aa: CASSTSAGTGGYEQYF
j_gene: TRBJ2-7
v_gene: TRBV5-5

CDR3aa: CASSSRGQVRKLFF
j_gene: TRBJ1-4
v_gene: TRBV11-2

CDR3aa: CASSQSWEGDTQYF
j_gene: TRBJ2-3
v_gene: TRBV4-3

CDR3aa: CASSGGQLNTEAFF
j_gene: TRBJ1-1
v_gene: TRBV5-4

CDR3aa: CATAPFNTGELFF
j_gene: TRBJ2-2
v_gene: TRBV6-5

CDR3aa: CASTRTGAGGTEAFF
j_gene: TRBJ1-1
v_gene: TRBV5-1

CDR3aa: CASSLGQGPSPNYGYTF
j_gene: TRBJ1-2
v_gene: TRBV5-4

CDR3aa: CASSLTHTNYGYTF
j_gene: TRBJ1-2
v_gene: TRBV27

CDR3aa: CASRPGLATGELFF
j_gene: TRBJ2-2
v_gene: TRBV19

CDR3aa: CASSPWQSESLTF
j_gene: TRBJ1-2
v_gene: TRBV18

CDR3aa: CASSSGRSAGTF
j_gene: TRBJ1-2
v_gene: TRBV19

CDR3aa: CASSRGTGLNYGYTF
j_gene: TRBJ1-2
v_gene: TRBV19

CDR3aa: CASSSGQGWVKLFF
j_gene: TRBJ1-4
v_gene: TRBV28

CDR3aa: CASSLSGREAGELFF
j_gene: TRBJ2-2
v_gene: TRBV5-1

CDR3aa: CASTTGVDTGELFF
j_gene: TRBJ2-2
v_gene: TRBV7-2

CDR3aa: CASSPYGGTEAFF
j_gene: TRBJ1-1
v_gene: TRBV11-2

CDR3aa: CAWSVRGGTEAFF
j_gene: TRBJ1-1
v_gene: TRBV30